The clone carrying this T cell receptor (beta chain) occurred once. The sample belongs to a study of blood T cell repertoires in COVID-19. On the study more broadly: T cells, B-cell-depleted T cells, or PBMCs provided the cDNA or gDNA that served as material.

Per the authors' pipeline: Reference gene primer amplification in the assay estimated nucleated cell counts. Assay used: immunoSEQ multiplex PCR; TCRdb lists only in-frame clones, some missing. V, J and clone size are taken as reported in that table, and D and trimming were inferred from the DNA itself. The sample holds roughly 250,000 clones, approximately 81% seen once. The CDR3 covers 15 residues. Germline V gives CDR1 SGDLS, CDR2 YYNGEE. The V end was cut by 4 bases, the J end by 1 base, with 12 bases between. This receptor was obtained from a man aged 35 to 55 with acute or convalescent COVID-19. The sequencing input was peripheral blood. The V and J genes are TRBV9 and TRBJ2-1; TRBD2 is a possible D gene (7 bases). CDR3 sequence: CASSPGGASYNEQFF. The CDR3 nucleotides are TGTGCCAGCAGCCCTGGGGGGGCTTCCTACAATGAGCAGTTCTTC.